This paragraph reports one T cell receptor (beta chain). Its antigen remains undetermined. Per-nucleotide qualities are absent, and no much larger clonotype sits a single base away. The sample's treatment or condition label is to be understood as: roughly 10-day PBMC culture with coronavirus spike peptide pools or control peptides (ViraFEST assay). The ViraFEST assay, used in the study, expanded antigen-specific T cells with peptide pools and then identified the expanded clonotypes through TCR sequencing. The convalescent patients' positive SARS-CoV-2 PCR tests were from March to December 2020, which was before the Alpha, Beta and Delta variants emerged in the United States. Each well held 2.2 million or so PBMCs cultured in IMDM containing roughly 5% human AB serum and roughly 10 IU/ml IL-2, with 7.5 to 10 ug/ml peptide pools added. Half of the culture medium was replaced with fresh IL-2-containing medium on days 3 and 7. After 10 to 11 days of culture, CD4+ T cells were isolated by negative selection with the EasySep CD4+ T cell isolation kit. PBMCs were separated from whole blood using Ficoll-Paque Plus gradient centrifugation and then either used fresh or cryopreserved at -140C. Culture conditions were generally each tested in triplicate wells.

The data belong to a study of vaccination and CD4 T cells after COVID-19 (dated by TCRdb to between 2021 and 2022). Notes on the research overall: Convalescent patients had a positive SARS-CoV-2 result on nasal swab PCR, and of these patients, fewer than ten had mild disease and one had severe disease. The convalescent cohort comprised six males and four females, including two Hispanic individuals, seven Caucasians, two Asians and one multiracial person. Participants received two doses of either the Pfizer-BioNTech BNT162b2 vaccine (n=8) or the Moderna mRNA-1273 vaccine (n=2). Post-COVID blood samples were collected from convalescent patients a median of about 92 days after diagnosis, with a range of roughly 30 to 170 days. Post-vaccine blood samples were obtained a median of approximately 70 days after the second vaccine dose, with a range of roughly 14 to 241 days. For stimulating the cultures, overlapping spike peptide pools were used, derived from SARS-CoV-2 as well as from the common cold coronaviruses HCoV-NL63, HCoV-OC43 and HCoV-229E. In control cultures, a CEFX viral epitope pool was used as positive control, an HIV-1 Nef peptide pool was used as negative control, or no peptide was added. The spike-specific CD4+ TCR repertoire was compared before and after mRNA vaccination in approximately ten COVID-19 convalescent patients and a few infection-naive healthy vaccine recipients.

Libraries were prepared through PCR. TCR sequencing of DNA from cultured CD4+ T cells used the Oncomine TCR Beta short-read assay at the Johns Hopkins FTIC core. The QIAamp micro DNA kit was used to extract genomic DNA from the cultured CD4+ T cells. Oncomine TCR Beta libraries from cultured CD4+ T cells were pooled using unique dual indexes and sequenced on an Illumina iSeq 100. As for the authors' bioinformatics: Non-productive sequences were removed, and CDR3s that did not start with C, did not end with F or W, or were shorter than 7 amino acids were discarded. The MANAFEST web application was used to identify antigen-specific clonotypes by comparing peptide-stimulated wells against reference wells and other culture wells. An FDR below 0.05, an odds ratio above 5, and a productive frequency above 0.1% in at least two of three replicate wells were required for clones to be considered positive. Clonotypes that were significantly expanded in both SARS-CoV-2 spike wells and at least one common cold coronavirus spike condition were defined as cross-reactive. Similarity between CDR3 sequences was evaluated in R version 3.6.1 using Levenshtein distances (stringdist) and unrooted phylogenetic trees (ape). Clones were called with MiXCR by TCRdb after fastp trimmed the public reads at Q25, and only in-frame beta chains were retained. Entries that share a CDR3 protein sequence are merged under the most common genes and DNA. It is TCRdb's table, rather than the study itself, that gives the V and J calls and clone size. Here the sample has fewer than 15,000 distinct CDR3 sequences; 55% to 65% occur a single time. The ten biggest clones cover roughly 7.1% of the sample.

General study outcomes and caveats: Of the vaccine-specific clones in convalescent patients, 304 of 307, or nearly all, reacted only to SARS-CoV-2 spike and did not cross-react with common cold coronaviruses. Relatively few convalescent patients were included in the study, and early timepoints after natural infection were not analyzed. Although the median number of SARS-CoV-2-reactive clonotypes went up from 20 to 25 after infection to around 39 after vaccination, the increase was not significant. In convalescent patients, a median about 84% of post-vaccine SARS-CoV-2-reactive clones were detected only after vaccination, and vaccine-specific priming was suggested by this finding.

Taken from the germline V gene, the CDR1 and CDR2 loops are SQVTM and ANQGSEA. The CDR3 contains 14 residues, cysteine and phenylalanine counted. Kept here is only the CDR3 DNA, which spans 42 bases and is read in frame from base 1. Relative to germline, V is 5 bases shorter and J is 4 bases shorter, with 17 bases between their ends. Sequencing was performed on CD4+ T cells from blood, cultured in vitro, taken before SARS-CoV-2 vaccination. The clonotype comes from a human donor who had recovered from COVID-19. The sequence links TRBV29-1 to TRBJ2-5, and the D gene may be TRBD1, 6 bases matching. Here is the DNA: TGCAGCGTTTCGGACAGAGGAGGTGGAGAGACCCAGTACTTC. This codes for CSVSDRGGGETQYF.